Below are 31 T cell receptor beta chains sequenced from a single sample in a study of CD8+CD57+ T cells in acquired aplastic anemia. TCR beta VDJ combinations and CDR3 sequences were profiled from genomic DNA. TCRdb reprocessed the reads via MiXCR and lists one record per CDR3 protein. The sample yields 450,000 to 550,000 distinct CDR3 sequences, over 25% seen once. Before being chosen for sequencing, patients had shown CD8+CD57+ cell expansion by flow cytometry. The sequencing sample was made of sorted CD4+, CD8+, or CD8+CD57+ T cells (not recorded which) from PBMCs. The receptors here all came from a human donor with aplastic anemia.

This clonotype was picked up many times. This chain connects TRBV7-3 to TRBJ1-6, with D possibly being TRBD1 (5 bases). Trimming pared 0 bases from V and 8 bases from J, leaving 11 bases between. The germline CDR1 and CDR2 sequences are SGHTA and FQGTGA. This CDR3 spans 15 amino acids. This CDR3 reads CASSLTRGWDSPLHF. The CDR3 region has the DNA TGTGCCAGCAGCTTAACCCGGGGCTGGGATTCACCCCTCCACTTT.

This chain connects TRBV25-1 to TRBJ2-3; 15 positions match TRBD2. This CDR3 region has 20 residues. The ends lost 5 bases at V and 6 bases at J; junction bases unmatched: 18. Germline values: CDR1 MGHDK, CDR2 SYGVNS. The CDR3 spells CASSSPGTSGRRWVPDTQYF. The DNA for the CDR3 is TGTGCCAGCAGTAGCCCGGGGACTAGCGGGAGGAGATGGGTGCCGGATACGCAGTATTTT.

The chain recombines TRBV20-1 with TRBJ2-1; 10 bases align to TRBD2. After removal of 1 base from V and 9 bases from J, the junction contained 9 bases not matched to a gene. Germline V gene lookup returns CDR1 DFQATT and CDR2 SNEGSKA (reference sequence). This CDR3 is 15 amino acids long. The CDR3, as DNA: TGCAGTGCTAGAGGAGCGGGAGGGCCCGGGGGTGAGCAGTTCTTC. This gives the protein CSARGAGGPGGEQFF.

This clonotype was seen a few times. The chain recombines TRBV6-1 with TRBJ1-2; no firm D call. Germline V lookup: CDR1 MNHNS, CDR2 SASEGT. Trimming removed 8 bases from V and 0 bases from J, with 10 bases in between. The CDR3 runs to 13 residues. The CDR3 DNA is TGTGCCAGCGTGGACCGAACTAACTATGGCTACACCTTC. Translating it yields CASVDRTNYGYTF.

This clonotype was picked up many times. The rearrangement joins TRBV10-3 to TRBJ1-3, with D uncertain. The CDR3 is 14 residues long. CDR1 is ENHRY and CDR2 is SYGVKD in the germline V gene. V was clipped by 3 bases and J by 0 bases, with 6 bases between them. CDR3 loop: CAISDRVSGNTIYF. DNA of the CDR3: TGTGCCATCAGTGACCGGGTCTCTGGAAACACCATATATTTT.

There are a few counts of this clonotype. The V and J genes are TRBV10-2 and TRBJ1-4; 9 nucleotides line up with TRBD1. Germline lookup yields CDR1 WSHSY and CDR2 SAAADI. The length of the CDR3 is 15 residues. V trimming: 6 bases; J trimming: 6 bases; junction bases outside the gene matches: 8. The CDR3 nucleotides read TGCGCCAGCAGGTCTAGCGGGACAGGGTATGAAAAACTGTTTTTT. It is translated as CASRSSGTGYEKLFF.

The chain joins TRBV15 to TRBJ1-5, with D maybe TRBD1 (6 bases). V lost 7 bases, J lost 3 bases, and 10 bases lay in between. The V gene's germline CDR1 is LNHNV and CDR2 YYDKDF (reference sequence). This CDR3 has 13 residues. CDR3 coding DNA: TGTGCCACCACCGACAGGTACAATCAGCCCCAGCATTTT. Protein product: CATTDRYNQPQHF. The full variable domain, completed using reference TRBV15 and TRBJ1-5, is DAMVIQNPRYQVTQFGKPVTLSCSQTLNHNVMYWYQQKSSQAPKLLFHYYDKDFNNEADTPDNFQSRRPNTSFCFLDIRSPGLGDTAMYLCATTDRYNQPQHFGDGTRLSIL.

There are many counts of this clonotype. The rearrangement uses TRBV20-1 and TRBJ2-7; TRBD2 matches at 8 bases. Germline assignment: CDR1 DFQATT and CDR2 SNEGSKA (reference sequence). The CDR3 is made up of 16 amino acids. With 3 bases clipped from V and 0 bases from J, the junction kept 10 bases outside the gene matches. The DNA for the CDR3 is TGCAGTGCTAGTCCCGCAGCGGGAGCCTCCTCCTACGAGCAGTACTTC. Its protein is CSASPAAGASSYEQYF.

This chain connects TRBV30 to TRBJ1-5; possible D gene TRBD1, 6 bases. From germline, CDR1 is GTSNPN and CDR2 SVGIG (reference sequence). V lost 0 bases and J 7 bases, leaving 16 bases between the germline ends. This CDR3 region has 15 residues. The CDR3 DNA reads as TGTGCCTGGAGTGTACTGAGAGGGGGTGACCAGCCCCAGCATTTT. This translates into CAWSVLRGGDQPQHF.

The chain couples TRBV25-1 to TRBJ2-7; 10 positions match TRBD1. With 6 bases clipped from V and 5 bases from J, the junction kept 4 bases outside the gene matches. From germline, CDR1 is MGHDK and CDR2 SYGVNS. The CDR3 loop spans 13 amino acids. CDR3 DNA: TGTGCCAGCAGGGGGACAGGGGCCCACGAGCAGTACTTC. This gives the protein CASRGTGAHEQYF.

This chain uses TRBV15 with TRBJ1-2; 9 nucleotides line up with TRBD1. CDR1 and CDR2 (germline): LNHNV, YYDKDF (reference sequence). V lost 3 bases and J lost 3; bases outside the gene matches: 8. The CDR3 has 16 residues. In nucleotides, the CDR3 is TGTGCCACCAGCAGCCAACGCCGGACAGGGGACTATGGCTACACCTTC. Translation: CATSSQRRTGDYGYTF.

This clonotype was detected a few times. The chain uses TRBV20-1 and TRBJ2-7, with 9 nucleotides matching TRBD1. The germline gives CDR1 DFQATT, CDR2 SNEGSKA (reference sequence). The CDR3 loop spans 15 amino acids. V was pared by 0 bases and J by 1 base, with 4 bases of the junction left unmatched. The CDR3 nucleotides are TGCAGTGCTAGAGAAAGACAGGGGGGATCCTACGAGCAGTACTTC. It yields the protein CSARERQGGSYEQYF.

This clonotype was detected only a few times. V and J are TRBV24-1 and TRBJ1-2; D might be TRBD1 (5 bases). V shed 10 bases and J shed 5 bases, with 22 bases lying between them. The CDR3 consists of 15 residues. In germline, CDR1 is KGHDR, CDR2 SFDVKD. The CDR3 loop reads CATGGREPSLYGYTF. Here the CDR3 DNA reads TGTGCCACTGGAGGCAGGGAGCCTTCCCTTTATGGCTACACCTTC.

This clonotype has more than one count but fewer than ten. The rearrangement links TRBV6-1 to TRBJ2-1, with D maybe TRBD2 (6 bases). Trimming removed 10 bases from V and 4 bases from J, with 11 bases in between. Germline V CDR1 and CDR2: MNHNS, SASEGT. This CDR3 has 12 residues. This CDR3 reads CAIGGVYNEQFF. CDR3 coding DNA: TGTGCCATCGGGGGAGTTTACAATGAGCAGTTCTTC.

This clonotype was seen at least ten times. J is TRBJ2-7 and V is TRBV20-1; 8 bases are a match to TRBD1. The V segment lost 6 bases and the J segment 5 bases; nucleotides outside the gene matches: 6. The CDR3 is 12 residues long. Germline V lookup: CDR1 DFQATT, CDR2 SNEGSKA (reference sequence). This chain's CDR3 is CSAARQGNEQYF. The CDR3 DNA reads TGCAGTGCCGCGAGACAGGGGAACGAGCAGTACTTC.

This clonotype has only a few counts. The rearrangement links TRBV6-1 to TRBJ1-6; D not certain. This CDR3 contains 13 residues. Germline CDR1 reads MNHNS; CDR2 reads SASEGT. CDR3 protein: CSSARDLNSPLHF. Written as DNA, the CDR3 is TGTTCCTCAGCGCGGGATTTGAATTCACCCCTCCACTTT.

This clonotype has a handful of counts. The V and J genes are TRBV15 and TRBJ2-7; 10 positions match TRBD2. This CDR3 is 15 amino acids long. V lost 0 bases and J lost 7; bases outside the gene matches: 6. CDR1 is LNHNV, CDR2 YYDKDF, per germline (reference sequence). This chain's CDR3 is CATSRESGRAHEQYF. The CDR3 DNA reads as TGTGCCACCAGCAGAGAAAGCGGGAGGGCCCATGAGCAGTACTTC.

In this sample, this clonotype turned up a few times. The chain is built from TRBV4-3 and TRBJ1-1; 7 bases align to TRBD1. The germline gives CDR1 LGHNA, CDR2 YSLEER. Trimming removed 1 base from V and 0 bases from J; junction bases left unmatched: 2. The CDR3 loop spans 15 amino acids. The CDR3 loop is CASSQGDRLNTEAFF. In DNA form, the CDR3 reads TGCGCCAGCAGCCAAGGGGACAGACTGAACACTGAAGCTTTCTTT.

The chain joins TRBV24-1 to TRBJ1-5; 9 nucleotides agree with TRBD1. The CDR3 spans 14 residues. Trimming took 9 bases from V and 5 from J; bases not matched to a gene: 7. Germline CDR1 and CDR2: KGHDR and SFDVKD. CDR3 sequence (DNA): TGTGCCACCGCCGGGACAGGGTCTCATCAGCCCCAGCATTTT. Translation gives CATAGTGSHQPQHF.

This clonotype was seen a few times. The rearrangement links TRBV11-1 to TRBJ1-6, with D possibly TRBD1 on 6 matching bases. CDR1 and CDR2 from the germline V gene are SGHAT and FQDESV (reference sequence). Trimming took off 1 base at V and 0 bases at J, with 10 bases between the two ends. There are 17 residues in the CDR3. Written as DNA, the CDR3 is TGTGCCAGCAGCTTAGAGGGACACGGCTCCTATAATTCACCCCTCCACTTT. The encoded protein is CASSLEGHGSYNSPLHF.

The CDR3 spells CASTPNGGGYEQYF. Written as DNA, the CDR3 is TGTGCCAGTACCCCCAATGGAGGGGGCTACGAGCAGTACTTC. J is TRBJ2-7 and V is TRBV19; the D gene could be TRBD1 or TRBD2 (6 bases each). Germline assignment: CDR1 LNHDA and CDR2 SQIVND (reference sequence). CDR3 length: 14 amino acids. V was clipped by 7 bases and J by 3 bases, with 16 bases between them. The full variable domain, with the rest looked up from reference TRBV19 and TRBJ2-7, is DGGITQSPKYLFRKEGQNVTLSCEQNLNHDAMYWYRQDPGQGLRLIYYSQIVNDFQKGDIAEGYSVSREKKESFPLTVTSAQKNPTAFYLCASTPNGGGYEQYFGPGTRLTVT.

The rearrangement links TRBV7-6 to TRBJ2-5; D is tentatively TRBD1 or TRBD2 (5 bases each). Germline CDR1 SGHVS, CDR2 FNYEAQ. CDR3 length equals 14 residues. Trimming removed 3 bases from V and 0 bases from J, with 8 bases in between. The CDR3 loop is CASSFRGHQETQYF. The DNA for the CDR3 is TGTGCCAGCAGCTTCCGGGGACACCAAGAGACCCAGTACTTC.

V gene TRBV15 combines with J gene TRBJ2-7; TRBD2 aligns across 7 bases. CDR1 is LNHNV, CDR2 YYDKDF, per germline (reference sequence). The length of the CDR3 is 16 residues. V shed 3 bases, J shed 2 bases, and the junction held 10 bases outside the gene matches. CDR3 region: CATSSPRLAIAYEQYF. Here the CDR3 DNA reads TGTGCCACCAGCAGCCCAAGACTAGCCATAGCCTACGAGCAGTACTTC.

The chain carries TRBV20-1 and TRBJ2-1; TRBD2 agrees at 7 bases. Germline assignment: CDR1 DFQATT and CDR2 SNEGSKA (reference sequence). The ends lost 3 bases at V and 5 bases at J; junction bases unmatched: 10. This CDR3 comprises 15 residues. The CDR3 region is CSARGRGVQNNEQFF. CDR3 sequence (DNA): TGCAGTGCTAGGGGACGGGGGGTCCAAAACAATGAGCAGTTCTTC.

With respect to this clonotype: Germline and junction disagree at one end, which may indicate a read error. CDR3: CASSLDRDF. CDR3 bases: TGTGCCAGCAGCTTAGACCGGGACTTC. The gene calls are TRBV7-6 and TRBJ2-7; D uncertain. The CDR3 runs to 9 residues. From germline, CDR1 is SGHVS and CDR2 FNYEAQ.

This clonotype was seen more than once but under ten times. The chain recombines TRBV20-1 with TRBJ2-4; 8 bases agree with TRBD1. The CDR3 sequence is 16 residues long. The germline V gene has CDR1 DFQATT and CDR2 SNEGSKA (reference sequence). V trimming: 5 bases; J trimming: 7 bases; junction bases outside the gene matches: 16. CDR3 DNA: TGCAGTGCTCAGGGGGCCCTTACTCACCTCGGGAACATTCAGTACTTC. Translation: CSAQGALTHLGNIQYF.

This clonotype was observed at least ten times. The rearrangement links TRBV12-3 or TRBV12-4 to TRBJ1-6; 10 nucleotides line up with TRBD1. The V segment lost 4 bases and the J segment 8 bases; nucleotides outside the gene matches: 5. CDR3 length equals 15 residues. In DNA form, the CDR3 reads TGTGCCAGCAGTTCTTTGACAGGGGGCGATTCACCCCTCCACTTT. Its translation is CASSSLTGGDSPLHF.

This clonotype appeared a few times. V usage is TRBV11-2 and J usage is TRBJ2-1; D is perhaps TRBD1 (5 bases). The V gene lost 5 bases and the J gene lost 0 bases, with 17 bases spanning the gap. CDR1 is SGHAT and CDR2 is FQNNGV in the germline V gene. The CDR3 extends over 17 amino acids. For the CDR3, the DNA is TGTGCCAGCAGCCTTGAGGCTCAGGGAAGCTCCTACAATGAGCAGTTCTTC. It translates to CASSLEAQGSSYNEQFF.

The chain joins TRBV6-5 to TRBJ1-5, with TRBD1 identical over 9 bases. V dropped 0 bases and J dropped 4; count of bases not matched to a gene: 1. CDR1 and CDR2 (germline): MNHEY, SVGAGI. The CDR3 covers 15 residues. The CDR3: CASSYSTGGNQPQHF. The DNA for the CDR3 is TGTGCCAGCAGTTACTCGACAGGGGGGAATCAGCCCCAGCATTTT.

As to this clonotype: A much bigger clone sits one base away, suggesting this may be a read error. This chain's CDR3 is CAIRELDAQYF. CDR3 DNA sequence: TGTGCCATCAGGGAACTAGACGCGCAGTACTTC. The V gene is TRBV10-3, the J gene TRBJ2-7; D is perhaps TRBD2 (5 bases). V gave up 6 bases and J gave up 9 bases, with 12 bases separating them. The CDR3 sequence is 11 residues long. The germline gives CDR1 ENHRY, CDR2 SYGVKD.

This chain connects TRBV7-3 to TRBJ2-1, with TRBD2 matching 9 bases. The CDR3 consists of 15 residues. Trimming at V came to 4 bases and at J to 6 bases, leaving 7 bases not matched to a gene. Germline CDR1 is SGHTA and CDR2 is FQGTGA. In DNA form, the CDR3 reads TGTGCCAGCAGCTACTCCGGGACTAGCTCCAATGAGCAGTTCTTC. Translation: CASSYSGTSSNEQFF.